These 16 T cell receptor beta chains were sequenced from one sample in a study of human versus mouse CDR3 diversity and MHC coevolution. Only in-frame clones appear in the TCRdb table, and some are missing; sequencing was by immunoSEQ multiplex PCR. This sample yields roughly 81,000 clones, of which about 93% are seen a single time; around 1.5% belongs to the top ten. Sequencing was performed on naive CD4+ T cells from blood. Subset in this sample: CD45RO-negative CD62L-positive naive CD4 T cells. Receptors originate from a person aged 25 to 69 in good health.

This clone occurred once. The rearrangement uses TRBV7-3 and TRBJ2-1; 10 bases match TRBD1. The germline gives CDR1 SGHTA, CDR2 FQGTGA. J lost 0 bases, V lost 5 bases, and 7 bases had no gene match. The CDR3 length is 17 residues. The CDR3: CASSPNGQGGSYNEQFF. The CDR3 DNA reads as TGTGCCAGCAGCCCAAATGGACAGGGGGGCTCCTACAATGAGCAGTTCTTC.

The V call is TRBV6-1, the J call TRBJ2-5, with a weak D call TRBD1 (5 bases). The J call may not be correct, given that the DNA end is closer to TRBJ2-7. CDR1 is MNHNS, CDR2 SASEGT, per germline. CDR3 length equals 13 residues. The CDR3 spells CASSEAGRYEQYF. Written as DNA, the CDR3 is TGTGCCAGCAGTGAAGCGGGGCGCTACGAGCAGTACTTC.

The chain is built from TRBV7-9 and TRBJ2-5; 7 bases are shared with TRBD2. Trimming at V came to 2 bases and at J to 1 base, leaving 7 bases not matched to a gene. The CDR3 is 16 residues long. In germline, CDR1 is SEHNR, CDR2 FQNEAQ (reference sequence). DNA for the CDR3: TGTGCCAGCAGCTTATCATTAGCGGGTACCCAAGAGACCCAGTACTTC. This gives the protein CASSLSLAGTQETQYF.

This clone was seen a handful of times. The chain couples TRBV6-5 to TRBJ2-1; maybe TRBD2 (5 bases). The CDR3 spans 13 residues. Germline V CDR1 and CDR2: MNHEY, SVGAGI. Trimming took off 0 bases at V and 5 bases at J, with 5 bases between the two ends. CDR3 in DNA: TGTGCCAGCAGTTACTCGAGGGACAATGAGCAGTTCTTC. Translated, it gives CASSYSRDNEQFF.

A single count supports this clone. The rearrangement uses TRBV14 and TRBJ1-6; 8 bases map to TRBD1. CDR1 and CDR2 from the germline V gene are SGHDN and FVKESK. The CDR3 is 15 amino acids. Trimming cost V 3 bases and J 7 bases; bases outside gene matches: 5. CDR3 sequence reads: CASSHQTGVNSPLHF. The DNA for the CDR3 is TGTGCCAGCAGCCACCAGACAGGGGTGAATTCACCCCTCCACTTT.

The gene calls are TRBV30 and TRBJ2-7; 7 bases are shared with TRBD2. With 0 bases clipped from V and 5 bases from J, the junction kept 1 base outside the gene matches. This CDR3 has 12 amino acids. From germline, CDR1 is GTSNPN and CDR2 SVGIG (reference sequence). CDR3 nucleotides: TGTGCCTGGAGTGTAGGGAGGGACGAGCAGTACTTC. Protein product: CAWSVGRDEQYF.

V gene TRBV18 combines with J gene TRBJ2-3; tentatively, D is TRBD2 (6 bases). This CDR3 comprises 16 residues. Germline CDR1 reads KGHSH; CDR2 reads LQKENI. Between the trimmed V and J ends, which lost 5 bases and 4 bases, there was a span of 19 bases. The CDR3 region has the DNA TGTGCCAGCTCAGCTATTTTTAGCGGTGGCGCAGATACGCAGTATTTT. It encodes CASSAIFSGGADTQYF.

The rearrangement uses TRBV9 and TRBJ2-1, with TRBD2 identical over 8 bases. The V gene's germline CDR1 is SGDLS and CDR2 YYNGEE. The CDR3 is 15 amino acids. Trimming cost V 4 bases and J 6 bases; bases outside gene matches: 9. For the CDR3, the DNA is TGTGCCAGCAGCACACAGACTAGCGTAGGCAATGAGCAGTTCTTC. As protein: CASSTQTSVGNEQFF.

CDR3 nucleotides: TGTGCCAGCAGCTTAGGACAGAGCCCGATCTACGAGCAGTACTTC. Encoded protein: CASSLGQSPIYEQYF. The rearrangement joins TRBV7-3 to TRBJ2-7; D may be TRBD1 (6 bases). The CDR3 contains 15 residues. Germline V gives CDR1 SGHTA, CDR2 FQGTGA. V lost 2 bases and J 3 bases, leaving 14 bases between the germline ends.

The chain couples TRBV25-1 to TRBJ2-4; D is perhaps TRBD1 (5 bases). The germline V and J ends were trimmed by 2 bases and 2 bases, with 7 bases remaining between them. CDR1 is MGHDK and CDR2 is SYGVNS in the germline V gene. This CDR3 region has 14 residues. CDR3 nucleotides: TGTGCCAGCAGTGAAACAGGATCCAAAAACATTCAGTACTTC. This codes for CASSETGSKNIQYF.

This chain links TRBV18 with TRBJ2-5; D ambiguous. This CDR3 is 14 amino acids long. V was clipped by 0 bases and J by 2 bases, with 7 bases between them. Germline values: CDR1 KGHSH, CDR2 LQKENI. CDR3 DNA: TGTGCCAGCTCACCACCCGTCAGACAAGAGACCCAGTACTTC. Encoded protein: CASSPPVRQETQYF. The whole variable domain, remainder taken from reference TRBV18 and TRBJ2-5, is NAGVMQNPRHLVRRRGQEARLRCSPMKGHSHVYWYRQLPEEGLKFMVYLQKENIIDESGMPKERFSAEFPKEGPSILRIQQVVRGDSAAYFCASSPPVRQETQYFGPGTRLLVL.

The gene calls are TRBV18 and TRBJ2-7; the D is unclear. In germline, CDR1 is KGHSH, CDR2 LQKENI. The CDR3 runs 15 residues. V shed 6 bases and J shed 1 base, with 16 bases lying between them. CDR3 region: CASSPVPTSSYEQYF. The CDR3 DNA reads TGTGCCAGCTCCCCGGTCCCCACTTCTTCCTACGAGCAGTACTTC.

The genes are TRBV6-5 and TRBJ1-1; D is undetermined. There are 14 residues in the CDR3. Germline assignment: CDR1 MNHEY and CDR2 SVGAGI. V was pared by 5 bases and J by 2 bases, with 12 bases between. CDR3 protein: CASSDTHRNTEAFF. In DNA form, the CDR3 reads TGTGCCAGCAGTGATACGCATAGAAACACTGAAGCTTTCTTT.

This rearrangement joins TRBV7-2 to TRBJ2-7, with 7 bases matching TRBD1. The germline gives CDR1 SGHTA, CDR2 FQGNSA. CDR3 length: 15 residues. J gave up 3 bases and V 4 bases, and 9 bases lay outside the gene matches. This chain's CDR3 is CASSSNVGTVYEQYF. The CDR3 DNA reads as TGTGCCAGCAGCTCAAATGTTGGGACAGTCTACGAGCAGTACTTC.

The V and J genes are TRBV19 and TRBJ2-1; D perhaps matches TRBD2 (7 bases). V shed 3 bases and J shed 8 bases, with 17 bases lying between them. The CDR3 covers 15 residues. Germline V lookup: CDR1 LNHDA, CDR2 SQIVND (reference sequence). CDR3 residues: CASSIRTGGADEQFF. The CDR3, as DNA: TGTGCCAGTAGTATCCGCACGGGGGGCGCCGATGAGCAGTTCTTC.

The chain couples TRBV4-2 to TRBJ2-3, with D possibly matching TRBD1 (6 bases). The germline CDR1 and CDR2 sequences are LGHNA and YNFKEQ. Trimming took off 1 base at V and 2 bases at J, with 10 bases between the two ends. The CDR3 totals 15 residues. CDR3 protein: CASSQVGQSTDTQYF. As DNA, the CDR3 is TGTGCCAGCAGCCAAGTAGGACAGTCCACAGATACGCAGTATTTT.